These 11 T cell receptor beta chains share one sample of origin, sequenced in a study of T cells in Graves' hyperthyroidism and ophthalmopathy. RNA transcripts provided the source from which TCR beta CDR3 regions were amplified. The TCR CDR3 first-round RT-PCR relied on the HTBI primer set. TCRdb analysed the multiplex PCR reads with MiXCR anew, one entry per CDR3 protein. Among a few hundred thousand distinct CDR3 sequences, approximately 17% were seen once, and the ten largest hold about 38%. Input material: blood. The origin of the receptors is a man younger than 30 with Graves' ophthalmopathy.

In its sample, this clonotype was seen many times. CDR3 sequence: CASSLASGTPNNEQFF. The CDR3 DNA reads TGTGCCAGCAGCTTAGCATCCGGGACCCCGAACAATGAGCAGTTCTTC. The chain uses TRBV7-2 and TRBJ2-1; perhaps D is TRBD1 or TRBD2 (5 bases each). Trimming pared 0 bases from V and 5 bases from J, leaving 14 bases between. Germline lookup yields CDR1 SGHTA and CDR2 FQGNSA. The CDR3 is 16 amino acids.

In this sample, this clonotype turned up many times. CDR3 residues: CASSLRDRGLQETQYF. The CDR3 region has the DNA TGTGCCAGCAGTTTAAGGGACAGGGGGCTTCAAGAGACCCAGTACTTC. The chain employs TRBV12-3 or TRBV12-4 and TRBJ2-5, with 12 bases aligning to TRBD1. Trimming removed 2 bases from V and 2 bases from J; junction bases left unmatched: 3. The length of the CDR3 is 16 residues.

This clonotype was recorded at least ten times. The CDR3 region has the DNA TGTGCCAGCAGTTCTCCGACGCTTGATGGCTACACCTTC. Its protein product is CASSSPTLDGYTF. This rearrangement joins TRBV2 to TRBJ1-2; D not certain. The CDR3 extends over 13 amino acids. The V end lost 5 bases, the J end lost 6 bases, and 13 bases lay between the germline ends. CDR1 and CDR2 (germline): SNHLY, FYNNEI. The variable domain in full, with the rest retrieved from reference TRBV2 and TRBJ1-2, is EPEVTQTPSHQVTQMGQEVILRCVPISNHLYFYWYRQILGQKVEFLVSFYNNEISEKSEIFDDQFSVERPDGSNFTLKIRSTKLEDSAMYFCASSSPTLDGYTFGSGTRLTVV.

The table lists this clonotype with a few counts. CDR3 DNA sequence: TGTGCCAGCAGCTTACGAGGGAATGGAAACACCATATATTTT. Amino acids: CASSLRGNGNTIYF. The chain recombines TRBV13 with TRBJ1-3, with no clear D. This CDR3 is 14 amino acids long. Germline values: CDR1 PRHDT, CDR2 FYEKMQ (reference sequence). V lost 2 bases and J lost 3, with 8 bases in between. Full variable domain (outside the CDR3, taken from reference TRBV13 and TRBJ1-3): AAGVIQSPRHLIKEKRETATLKCYPIPRHDTVYWYQQGPGQDPQFLISFYEKMQSDKGSIPDRFSAQQFSDYHSELNMSSLELGDSALYFCASSLRGNGNTIYFGEGSWLTVV.

This chain uses TRBV18 with TRBJ1-2; D not certain. Germline V gives CDR1 KGHSH, CDR2 LQKENI. The CDR3 length is 13 residues. V shed 0 bases and J shed 6 bases, with 8 bases lying between them. CDR3 in DNA: TGTGCCAGCTCACCACCCGGGGAACATGGCTACACCTTC. Translation: CASSPPGEHGYTF.

This clonotype was seen at least ten times. The chain recombines TRBV2 with TRBJ2-3, with 10 bases fitting TRBD2. The CDR3 length is 15 residues. V trimming: 4 bases; J trimming: 5 bases; junction bases outside the gene matches: 6. Germline assignment: CDR1 SNHLY and CDR2 FYNNEI. CDR3 sequence reads: CASSAYQRGGDTQYF. The CDR3 region has the DNA TGTGCCAGCAGTGCTTACCAGCGGGGGGGAGATACGCAGTATTTT.

At least ten counts were recorded for this clonotype. The V call is TRBV7-2, the J call TRBJ2-7; tentative D call: TRBD2 (5 bases). The CDR3 runs 12 residues. Germline V gives CDR1 SGHTA, CDR2 FQGNSA. V gave up 4 bases and J gave up 4 bases, with 8 bases separating them. CDR3 in amino acids: CASSYTSYEQYF. CDR3 nucleotide sequence: TGTGCCAGCAGCTACACTAGTTACGAGCAGTACTTC.

Turning to this clonotype: The junction and the germline gene differ at one end; a read error may be behind it. This chain links TRBV5-6 with TRBJ2-3, with 8 nucleotides matching TRBD1. Germline values: CDR1 SGHDT, CDR2 YYEEEE. This CDR3 has 14 residues. The CDR3 nucleotides are TGTGCCAGCAGCACCGGACAGGGACCAGAAACGCAGTATTTT. This gives the protein CASSTGQGPETQYF.

This clonotype turned up a few times. The chain recombines TRBV12-3 or TRBV12-4 with TRBJ2-7; a weak D match, TRBD1 (5 bases). The CDR3 is 13 amino acids. The germline V and J ends were trimmed by 6 bases and 6 bases, with 15 bases remaining between them. Here the CDR3 reads CASSLRGISEQYF. CDR3 in DNA: TGTGCCAGCAGCCTAAGGGGCATATCCGAGCAGTACTTC.

The sample holds many counts of this clonotype. The chain recombines TRBV6-2 or TRBV6-3 with TRBJ1-1; D gene unclear. Germline loops: CDR1 MNHEY, CDR2 SVGEGT. Trimming took off 8 bases at V and 8 bases at J, with 18 bases between the two ends. The CDR3 has 13 amino acids. CDR3 coding DNA: TGTGCCAGCGAAAGGTTCCCTACTGAGGAAGCTTTCTTT. As protein: CASERFPTEEAFF.

This clonotype was observed many times. The rearrangement links TRBV12-3 or TRBV12-4 to TRBJ1-2; the match to TRBD1 covers 7 bases. The V and J ends lost 4 bases and 4 bases, in that order; junction bases with no gene match: 0. CDR3 size: 12 residues. CDR3 sequence: CASSWDSYGYTF. As DNA, the CDR3 is TGTGCCAGCAGTTGGGACAGCTATGGCTACACCTTC.